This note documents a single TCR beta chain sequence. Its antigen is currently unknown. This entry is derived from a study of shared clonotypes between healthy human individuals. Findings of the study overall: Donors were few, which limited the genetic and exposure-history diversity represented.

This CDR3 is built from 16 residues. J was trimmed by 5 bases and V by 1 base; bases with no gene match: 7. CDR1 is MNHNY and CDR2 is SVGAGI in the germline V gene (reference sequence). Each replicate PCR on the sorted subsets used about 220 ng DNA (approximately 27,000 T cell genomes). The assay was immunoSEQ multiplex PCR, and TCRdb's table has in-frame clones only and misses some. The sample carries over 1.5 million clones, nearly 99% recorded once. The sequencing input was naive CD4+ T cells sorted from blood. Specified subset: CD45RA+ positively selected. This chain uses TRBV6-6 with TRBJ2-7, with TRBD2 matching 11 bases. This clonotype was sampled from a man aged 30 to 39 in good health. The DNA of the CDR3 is TGTGCCAGCAGTTACTTGATAGCGGGAGGGCTCGACGAGCAGTACTTC. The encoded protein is CASSYLIAGGLDEQYF.